This T cell receptor beta chain was sequenced in a study of OX40 agonist ivuxolimab in advanced cancers. General notes on the study: The costimulatory receptor OX40 (CD134) was targeted by ivuxolimab, a fully human IgG2 agonistic monoclonal antibody. A male proportion of 82.7% and a mean age of 60 years, ranging from roughly 23 to 85, were recorded for the dose-escalation cohort. Of the approximately 54 patients in dose escalation, about 20 had hepatocellular carcinoma, about 15 had melanoma, 9 had renal cell carcinoma and 9 had head and neck cancer. Patients were allowed to have had prior anti-PD-1, anti-PD-L1 or anti-CTLA-4 therapy, and approximately 40% of the dose-escalation patients had previously received checkpoint inhibitors. Peripheral TCRbeta sequencing was intended to test whether TCR sequence diversity was altered and clonal T-cell expansion was caused by ivuxolimab. Three dose-escalation patients achieved partial responses, one with hepatocellular carcinoma and two with cutaneous melanoma. Intravenous ivuxolimab was administered to patients every 2 weeks at six dose levels: 0.01, 0.1, 0.3, 1.5, 3 and 10 mg/kg. The paper describes the monotherapy dose-escalation part (N ≈ 50 patients) of the phase I trial of ivuxolimab. General study outcomes and caveats: In the 0.1-3.0 mg/kg groups, partial responders were among the patients with the lowest normalized peripheral clonal expansion, particularly in CD8+ T cells. On average, CD8+ T cells showed more expanded clones than CD4+ T cells after ivuxolimab. The antigen specificity of the peripheral T cells that underwent clonal expansion was not determined. At doses of 0.1 to 3.0 mg/kg, clonal expansion of both CD4+ and CD8+ T cells in blood was seen between baseline and week 6. Low levels of normalized T-cell clonal expansion were also shown by some nonresponding patients.

For sequencing of the TCRbeta CDR3 region, genomic DNA was extracted from the sorted cells. The immunoSEQ Assay was used to sequence the TCRbeta CDR3 regions. In TCRdb, the immuneACCESS table is reduced to in-frame sequences with V and J assigned. These tables do not hold every clone; where another copy was compared, an unresolved V gene accounts for under half, and the others remain unexplained. The sample table shows 40,000 to 55,000 clones, and over 75% are seen once. In total, the top ten clones hold approximately 13% of the sample. As regards this clone: Its specific antigen is unknown. Per-base qualities were not stored, and no clone one base away is much larger.

For CDR1 and CDR2, the germline V gene lists SNHLY and FYNNEI. At the junction V is shortened by 10 bases and J by 7 bases; bases outside the gene matches: 14. The CDR3 starts with the cysteine, ends with the phenylalanine, and has 15 residues. The read is trimmed to its CDR3 DNA, 45 bases read in frame from base 1. Patients with a history of autoimmune disease or receiving systemic immunosuppression were excluded from the trial. Peripheral blood for TCR sequencing was drawn from every dose cohort at baseline, at cycle 4 day 1 and at cycle 7 day 1. Samples came from an open-label, multicenter, first-in-human phase I dose-escalation trial of ivuxolimab. The trial enrolled adults with locally advanced or metastatic head and neck squamous cell, hepatocellular, melanoma or renal cell carcinoma. Before TCR sequencing, CD4+ and CD8+ T cells were separately sorted from peripheral blood.

The chain uses TRBV2 and TRBJ1-2; 11 junctional bases match TRBD1. The starting material was CD4+ or CD8+ T cells sorted from blood, obtained in a trial of the OX40 agonist ivuxolimab. This clonotype was obtained from an adult with an advanced solid tumor such as melanoma, head and neck, liver or kidney cancer. The CDR3: CATRVGTGGAVGYTF. The bases are TGTGCCACCCGAGTCGGGACAGGGGGGGCGGTTGGCTACACCTTC.